This T cell receptor beta chain derives from a study of blood T cell repertoires in COVID-19. Overall study context: Whether acute or convalescent, the COVID-19 samples came from the United States, Italy and Spain. Nucleic acid was either cDNA or gDNA, and it came from T cells, B-cell-depleted T cells, or PBMCs.

Authors' methods: Reference gene primer amplification yielded estimated nucleated cell counts. Assay: immunoSEQ multiplex PCR; the TCRdb copy retains only in-frame clones and omits some. The V and J calls and clone size were taken over from that table, and D and trimming were inferred from the DNA. The top ten clones hold roughly 14% of a sample with roughly 190,000 clones, around 80% of them seen once. V dropped 8 bases and J dropped 7; count of bases not matched to a gene: 2. Germline lookup yields CDR1 LNHDA and CDR2 SQIVND (reference sequence). The CDR3 length is 11 residues. This TCR came from a man aged 25 to 45 with active or convalescent COVID-19. The chain links TRBV19 to TRBJ2-1; 7 bases are a match to TRBD1. Specimen: peripheral blood. CDR3 region: CASLQGNEQFF. As DNA, the CDR3 is TGTGCCAGTCTACAGGGGAATGAGCAGTTCTTC.